The clone carrying this T cell receptor (beta chain) was found many times. What it recognizes is unknown. The sample is drawn from a study of T-cell reconstitution after alpha-beta-depleted transplantation in children. During its preparation, the TCRbeta library received unique molecular identifiers. TCRdb re-called the PCR reads through MiXCR, storing one row per CDR3 protein. The sample lists around 700,000 distinct CDR3 sequences, around 13% occurring once. Study results and caveats: For some patients, TCRbeta diversity was high at day 60 because of recipient T cells and thymic progenitors that survived. The study reportedly traced alpha-beta T cells about two months after transplant to several hundred expanded graft clones. From newly produced T cells came most of the T-cell counts and diversity one year after transplant.

Germline assignment: CDR1 DFQATT and CDR2 SNEGSKA (reference sequence). The CDR3 is 13 amino acids. With V trimmed by 6 bases and J by 3 bases, 8 bases remained unmatched. The chain has TRBV20-1 and TRBJ2-7, with 7 bases that match TRBD2. This specimen was PBMCs, taken before TCRalphabeta/CD19-depleted stem cell transplant. This TCR was recovered from a girl aged 2 to 10 with congenital amegakaryocytic thrombocytopenia, due to receive a stem cell transplant. The CDR3 nucleotides are TGCAGTGCCACGAAACTAGCGCTCTACGAGCAGTACTTC. It codes for CSATKLALYEQYF.